This T cell receptor (beta chain) was sequenced for a study of T-cell memory formation after mild COVID-19. Findings of the study overall: Confirmation of SARS-CoV-2 specificity was lacking for second-wave clones peaking day 37.

On this clonotype itself: No antigen is known for it.

The CDR3 spans 17 residues. Germline V gives CDR1 SGHRS, CDR2 YFSETQ. V was cut by 0 bases and J by 0 bases, with 13 bases left in between. One entry per CDR3 protein results from TCRdb running MiXCR on the 5' RACE reads. The repertoire includes some 600,000 distinct CDR3 sequences, roughly 17% of them detected once, and around 7.8% sits in the top ten. The sample was PBMCs or a T cell subset sorted from them (not recorded which). The TCR sequence derives from an adult woman who had mild COVID-19 (a few samples of this study predate the infection). Cell type and time point are not known. J is TRBJ1-5 and V is TRBV5-1, with unresolved D. DNA for the CDR3: TGCGCCAGCAGCTTGGATGGCAGAGAAGATAGCAATCAGCCCCAGCATTTT. Its protein is CASSLDGREDSNQPQHF.